This TCR beta chain was found in a study of T cell changes during pregnancy in multiple sclerosis (dated by TCRdb to about 2019). With respect to the entire study: In women with multiple sclerosis, the researchers looked at how the T cell repertoire shifted as pregnancy progressed.

Library preparation employed the immunoSEQ multiplex PCR assay. TCRdb obtained this table from immuneACCESS and retained in-frame rearrangements with V and J assigned. These tables miss some clones; where compared with another copy, unresolved V genes account for less than half of the shortfall, and the remainder is unexplained. The sample includes around 67,000 clones, with 90% observed a single time. 9% to 9.5% of the sample is held by the ten biggest clonotypes. The germline V gene gives CDR1 as SGHRS and CDR2 as YFSETQ. V lost 7 bases and J lost 3 bases, and the count of bases not matched to a germline gene is 8. CDR3 length: 15 amino acids, cysteine to phenylalanine. The entry retains the CDR3 DNA only, 45 bases that are in frame from base 1. This clone occurred once. Its binding antigen is unknown. Per-nucleotide qualities are absent, and no much larger clonotype sits a single base away.

The specimen was peripheral blood, collected after pregnancy. This TCR came from a female donor in good health, enrolled as a control in a pregnancy study. This chain joins TRBV5-1 to TRBJ2-2, with 8 junctional bases fitting TRBD2. The sequence in DNA is TGCGCCAGCGGCTCTGTTAGCGGGGACACCGGGGAGCTGTTTTTT. Translated, it reads CASGSVSGDTGELFF.